The source of this T cell receptor (beta chain) is a study of T cell clonality in common variable immunodeficiency. Clones were read by immunoSEQ multiplex PCR, and TCRdb kept only the in-frame ones, dropping some. The sample is made up of about 33,000 clones, none counted only once. The germline CDR1 and CDR2 sequences are GTSNPN and SVGIG (reference sequence). The length of the CDR3 is 14 residues. As regards this clone: The read falls 3 residues short of the CDR3 end, and the missing part is taken from the germline J gene.

The sequenced sample consisted of peripheral blood mononuclear cells. This chain uses TRBV30 with TRBJ2-4; 7 bases line up with TRBD1. This TCR came from a person aged 18 to 75 in good health. CDR3 protein: CAWEPGQKYYGQYF. Partial CDR3 DNA: TGTGCCTGGGAACCGGGACAGAAATACTATGGT.